These 22 T cell receptor beta chains were all obtained from the same sample, sequenced in a study of cytomegalovirus exposure and HLA in healthy donors. The PCR contained 60 Vbeta and 13 Jbeta primers. The repertoire was sequenced with immunoSEQ multiplex PCR; TCRdb's copy has only in-frame clones and lacks some. Recorded for this sample: 180,000 or so clones. The material sequenced was PBMCs. The origin of the receptors is a woman under 30 in good health and CMV-seropositive.

The J gene is TRBJ2-6, the V gene TRBV30, with D tentatively TRBD2 (5 bases). This CDR3 has 19 residues. In germline, CDR1 is GTSNPN, CDR2 SVGIG (reference sequence). The germline V and J ends were trimmed by 5 bases and 0 bases, with 23 bases remaining between them. The CDR3 nucleotides are TGTGCCTGGGCCAGTTGGTGGGCCCGAGGGCTCTCTGGGGCCAACGTCCTGACTTTC. This sequence encodes CAWASWWARGLSGANVLTF.

This chain connects TRBV10-3 to TRBJ2-5, with 7 positions matching TRBD2. Germline assignment: CDR1 ENHRY and CDR2 SYGVKD. The J segment lost 5 bases and the V segment lost 3 bases, leaving 9 bases of the junction unmatched. This CDR3 is built from 15 residues. The CDR3 nucleotides are TGTGCCATCAGTGACGAGGGATCCGGGAGGGAGACCCAGTACTTC. Translated, it gives CAISDEGSGRETQYF.

Here the CDR3 DNA reads TGTGCCAGCAGCGGGGACAGGGGCCCGTGGGACGGCTACACCTTC. Its translation is CASSGDRGPWDGYTF. The chain uses TRBV11-1 and TRBJ1-2, with 10 bases aligning to TRBD1. The germline gives CDR1 SGHAT, CDR2 FQDESV (reference sequence). V lost 5 bases to trimming and J lost 8 bases; unmatched junction nucleotides: 11. CDR3 length: 15 amino acids.

The chain carries TRBV2 and TRBJ2-1; the D is unclear. The CDR3 has 11 amino acids. With 3 bases removed from V and 9 bases from J, the gap between germline ends came to 6 bases. CDR1 is SNHLY, CDR2 FYNNEI, per germline. CDR3 nucleotide sequence: TGTGCCAGCAGTGAGGCTGTTGAGCAGTTCTTC. Amino acid sequence: CASSEAVEQFF.

V and J are TRBV5-1 and TRBJ1-3, with D tentatively TRBD1 (6 bases). The CDR3 is 17 amino acids. V lost 4 bases and J 0 bases, leaving 17 bases between the germline ends. The germline V gene has CDR1 SGHRS and CDR2 YFSETQ. CDR3 bases: TGCGCCAGCAGCCCGGGGGGCGGACCGGCCTCTGGAAACACCATATATTTT. Amino acid sequence: CASSPGGGPASGNTIYF.

J is TRBJ1-2 and V is TRBV18; possible D gene TRBD1, 5 bases. Trimming left V 4 bases short and J 5 bases short, with 17 bases between. Germline-derived CDR1 and CDR2 are KGHSH and LQKENI. CDR3 length: 15 amino acids. CDR3 sequence (DNA): TGTGCCAGCTCACTAACGACCGGCAGGGATTATGGCTACACCTTC. It codes for CASSLTTGRDYGYTF.

The J gene is TRBJ2-7, the V gene TRBV5-6; a possible D gene is TRBD1 (5 bases). This CDR3 is built from 14 residues. CDR1 SGHDT and CDR2 YYEEEE come from the germline V gene. Trimming removed 4 bases from V and 3 bases from J, with 14 bases in between. CDR3 DNA: TGTGCCAGCAGCCCCCCGACAGTAGACTACGAGCAGTACTTC. Amino acid sequence: CASSPPTVDYEQYF.

The chain recombines TRBV19 with TRBJ2-3; D may be TRBD2 (7 bases). Germline CDR1 is LNHDA and CDR2 is SQIVND (reference sequence). CDR3 length: 13 residues. The DNA of the CDR3 is TGTGCAGCTGGGGCGGGGGCATCAGATACGCAGTATTTT. This encodes CAAGAGASDTQYF.

The chain uses TRBV5-1 and TRBJ2-1; TRBD2 matches 15 bases. After removal of 4 bases from V and 6 bases from J, the junction contained 2 bases not matched to a gene. The CDR3 loop spans 15 amino acids. The germline gives CDR1 SGHRS, CDR2 YFSETQ. Here the CDR3 reads CASSRTSGRANEQFF. CDR3 in DNA: TGCGCCAGCAGCCGGACTAGCGGGAGGGCCAATGAGCAGTTCTTC.

The CDR3 loop is CASSPQSFGSNQPQHF. In nucleotides, the CDR3 is TGTGCCAGCTCACCACAAAGCTTCGGGTCCAATCAGCCCCAGCATTTT. The V call is TRBV18, the J call TRBJ1-5; D gene unclear. Trimming cost V 1 base and J 3 bases, with 13 bases left between them. CDR1 and CDR2 from the germline V gene are KGHSH and LQKENI. This CDR3 is built from 16 residues.

The rearrangement links TRBV6-5 to TRBJ2-7; a weak D match, TRBD2 (7 bases). Germline V gene sequence: CDR1 MNHEY, CDR2 SVGAGI. The CDR3 is made up of 15 amino acids. With 2 bases removed from V and 2 bases from J, the gap between germline ends came to 13 bases. CDR3 loop: CASSYRRGLAYEQYF. CDR3 DNA sequence: TGTGCCAGCAGTTACAGGCGGGGGCTGGCCTACGAGCAGTACTTC.

J is TRBJ2-3 and V is TRBV4-1; the match to TRBD2 covers 8 bases. The CDR3 runs to 16 residues. Germline values: CDR1 MGHRA, CDR2 YSYEKL. Trimming at V came to 4 bases and at J to 2 bases, leaving 8 bases not matched to a gene. Written as DNA, the CDR3 is TGCGCCAGCAGCCGAAGCTTAGCGGGGTTCACAGATACGCAGTATTTT. Translating it yields CASSRSLAGFTDTQYF.

V and J are TRBV2 and TRBJ1-4; 8 nucleotides line up with TRBD1. Germline V gene sequence: CDR1 SNHLY, CDR2 FYNNEI. The J segment lost 8 bases and the V segment lost 6 bases, leaving 14 bases of the junction unmatched. This CDR3 spans 16 amino acids. The CDR3 coding sequence is TGTGCCAGCAGAACGACAGGGGAGGGAGAAAGGGAAAAACTGTTTTTT. The encoded protein is CASRTTGEGEREKLFF.

The gene calls are TRBV4-1 and TRBJ1-1; D not resolved. Germline-derived CDR1 and CDR2 are MGHRA and YSYEKL. The CDR3 has 14 amino acids. V was shortened by 0 bases and J by 5 bases, with 10 bases between the two germline ends. The CDR3 sequence is CASSQDFGLTEAFF. The CDR3, as DNA: TGCGCCAGCAGCCAAGATTTCGGGTTGACTGAAGCTTTCTTT.

The chain has TRBV29-1 and TRBJ1-1; the D is unclear. V lost 8 bases to trimming and J lost 4 bases, with 11 bases between them. The CDR3 totals 11 residues. Germline-derived CDR1 and CDR2 are SQVTM and ANQGSEA. The CDR3 sequence is CSYYEGTEAFF. As DNA, the CDR3 is TGCAGCTACTATGAGGGCACTGAAGCTTTCTTT.

Turning to this clone: Its ends do not fully match the called genes, so a read error is possible. The chain employs TRBV4-3 and TRBJ1-2, with 7 bases aligning to TRBD1. There are 14 residues in the CDR3. Germline assignment: CDR1 LGHNA and CDR2 YSLEER. The CDR3 reads CASSLAGTATNLFF. CDR3 sequence (DNA): TGCGCCAGCAGTCTCGCCGGGACAGCAACCAACCTATTCTTC.

This rearrangement joins TRBV2 to TRBJ1-4; D is perhaps TRBD1 (5 bases). Germline V CDR1 and CDR2: SNHLY, FYNNEI. Between the trimmed V and J ends, which lost 4 bases and 5 bases, there was a span of 5 bases. This CDR3 comprises 12 residues. The CDR3 sequence: CASSGGNEKLFF. As DNA, the CDR3 is TGTGCCAGCAGTGGGGGCAATGAAAAACTGTTTTTT.

J is TRBJ2-5 and V is TRBV15; no reliable D call. V dropped 1 base and J dropped 4 bases, with 7 bases sitting between them. The germline CDR1 and CDR2 sequences are LNHNV and YYDKDF (reference sequence). This CDR3 spans 13 amino acids. For the CDR3, the DNA is TGTGCCACCAGCAGAGGGCCGGGAGAGACCCAGTACTTC. It codes for CATSRGPGETQYF.

This chain joins TRBV7-9 and TRBJ1-1; 9 nucleotides align to TRBD1. Germline V CDR1 and CDR2: SEHNR, FQNEAQ (reference sequence). This CDR3 is 15 amino acids long. V was clipped by 5 bases and J by 7 bases; unmatched bases: 11. CDR3 region: CASSAGDRVFVEAFF. The CDR3 coding sequence is TGTGCCAGCAGCGCCGGGGACAGGGTATTCGTTGAAGCTTTCTTT.

The CDR3 loop reads CASSFDRTRETQYF. In nucleotides, the CDR3 is TGTGCCAGCAGCTTTGACAGAACTCGAGAGACCCAGTACTTC. J is TRBJ2-5 and V is TRBV5-4, with a tentative D call TRBD1 (5 bases). The CDR3 is 14 residues long. CDR1 SGHNT and CDR2 YYREEE come from the germline V gene (reference sequence). Trimming stripped 2 bases from V and 4 bases from J, with 12 bases between. Full variable domain (remainder filled in from reference TRBV5-4 and TRBJ2-5): ETGVTQSPTHLIKTRGQQVTLRCSSQSGHNTVSWYQQALGQGPQFIFQYYREEENGRGNFPPRFSGLQFPNYSSELNVNALELDDSALYLCASSFDRTRETQYFGPGTRLLVL.

The chain employs TRBV5-1 and TRBJ2-5; 9 nucleotides agree with TRBD1. The CDR3 runs 15 residues. From germline, CDR1 is SGHRS and CDR2 YFSETQ. V lost 3 bases and J lost 4; bases outside the gene matches: 7. The DNA of the CDR3 is TGCGCCAGCAGCTGGGGACAGGGATCCCGAGAGACCCAGTACTTC. Its translation is CASSWGQGSRETQYF.

This chain connects TRBV7-9 to TRBJ1-1, with D maybe TRBD1 (6 bases). This CDR3 spans 16 amino acids. Germline assignment: CDR1 SEHNR and CDR2 FQNEAQ (reference sequence). The germline V and J ends were trimmed by 4 bases and 1 base, with 16 bases remaining between them. For the CDR3, the DNA is TGTGCCAGCAGCTACCGAGGCAGGGGCACGAACACTGAAGCTTTCTTT. Encoded protein: CASSYRGRGTNTEAFF.